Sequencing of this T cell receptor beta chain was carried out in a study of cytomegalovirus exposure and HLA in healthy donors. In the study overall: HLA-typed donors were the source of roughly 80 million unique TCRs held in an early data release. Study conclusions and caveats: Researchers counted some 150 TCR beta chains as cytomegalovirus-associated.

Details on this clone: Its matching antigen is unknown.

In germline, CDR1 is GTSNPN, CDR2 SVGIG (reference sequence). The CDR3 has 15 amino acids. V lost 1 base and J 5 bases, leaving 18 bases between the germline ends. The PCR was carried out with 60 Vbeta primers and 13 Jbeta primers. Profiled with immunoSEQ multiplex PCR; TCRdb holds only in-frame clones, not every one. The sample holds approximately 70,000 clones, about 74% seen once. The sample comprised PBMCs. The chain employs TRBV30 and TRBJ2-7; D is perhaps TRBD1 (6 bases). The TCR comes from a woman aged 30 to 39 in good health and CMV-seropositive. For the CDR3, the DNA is TGTGCCTGGAGTGCGGCTCCCCGAACAGGGAACGAGCAGTACTTC. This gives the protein CAWSAAPRTGNEQYF. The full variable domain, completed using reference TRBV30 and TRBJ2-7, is SQTIHQWPATLVQPVGSPLSLECTVEGTSNPNLYWYRQAAGRGLQLLFYSVGIGQISSEVPQNLSASRPQDRQFILSSKKLLLSDSGFYLCAWSAAPRTGNEQYFGPGTRLTVT.